Described below is a single TCR beta chain sequence and its context. The antigen is not known. Treatment given: roughly 11-day PBMC culture with coronavirus spike peptide pools or control peptides (ViraFEST assay). All positive PCR tests were dated between March and December 2020, predating US Alpha, Beta and Delta variants. The medium had half its volume replaced with fresh IL-2 medium on days 3 and 7. The data were obtained in a study of vaccination and CD4 T cells after COVID-19. Study-wide background: Stimulation of cells relied on overlapping spike peptides derived from SARS-CoV-2, HCoV-NL63, HCoV-OC43 and HCoV-229E.

Scientists ran DNA taken from cultured CD4+ T cells through the Oncomine TCR Beta short-read assay for sequencing. Using its own MiXCR run on the PCR reads, TCRdb lists one record per CDR3 protein. In the table there are some 15,000 distinct CDR3 sequences, roughly 52% of which are singletons. This CDR3 has 14 residues. Germline assignment: CDR1 MDHEN and CDR2 SYDVKM. Trimming stripped 1 base from V and 6 bases from J, with 12 bases between. The sequenced sample consisted of CD4+ T cells from blood, cultured in vitro. The chain carries TRBV28 and TRBJ1-1; TRBD1 might be the D (5 bases). The TCR originated in a human donor who had recovered from COVID-19. The CDR3: CASSLSSGRPEAFF. In DNA form, the CDR3 reads TGTGCCAGCAGTTTATCCTCGGGACGGCCTGAAGCTTTCTTT.